This T cell receptor (beta chain) was sequenced during a study of control samples from healthy donors and cancer patients. Sequencing was performed with immunoSEQ multiplex PCR; in TCRdb, only in-frame clones are kept and a portion is missing. This table has 250,000 to 300,000 clones, approximately 80% appearing once. Trimming took off 7 bases at V and 5 bases at J, with 5 bases between the two ends. The CDR3 consists of 10 residues. The germline gives CDR1 MGHDK, CDR2 SYGVNS. This clonotype was obtained from a woman aged 55-70 years with lung cancer. Input material: PBMCs. The chain uses TRBV25-1 and TRBJ1-1; D call uncertain. The CDR3 bases are TGTGCCAGCATGACAACTGAAGCTTTCTTT. This codes for CASMTTEAFF.